The clone carrying this T cell receptor beta chain was seen only a few times. Its target is not known. Arm-PCR of CDR3 regions and iRepertoire HTBI primers were the basis on which TCR beta libraries were built. TCRdb redid the calling of the multiplex PCR reads with MiXCR, one entry per CDR3 protein. The table shows fewer than 500,000 distinct CDR3 sequences, with 15% to 20% occurring only once. The source of the sample is a study of regulatory T cells in long-lasting Graves disease. Study outcomes and limitations: Favored gene segments in persistent disease were TRBV28, TRBJ1-2 and TRBJ2-5. Tissue studied was limited to peripheral blood, excluding thyroid tissue.

The V end was cut by 6 bases, the J end by 9 bases, with 9 bases between. Germline assignment: CDR1 MNHEY and CDR2 SMNVEV (reference sequence). This CDR3 comprises 12 residues. Time point here: newly diagnosed GD, antithyroid drugs for less than 3 months. RNA from PBMCs was the source of the TCR library. The same specimen was also included in a second study, on T cells in Graves' hyperthyroidism and ophthalmopathy. That paper notes: Patients between 18 and 65 years old had hyperthyroidism, newly diagnosed and lasting under 2 months.

Sequencing was performed on peripheral blood mononuclear cells (PBMCs), taken at new diagnosis, from a patient treated with antithyroid drugs. The receptor was derived from a man in his forties or fifties with Graves disease. The chain carries TRBV27 and TRBJ1-6, with a possible D match to TRBD1 (5 bases). CDR3 sequence: CASSRGTSPLHF. CDR3 coding DNA: TGTGCCAGCAGCCGGGGGACTTCACCCCTCCACTTT.